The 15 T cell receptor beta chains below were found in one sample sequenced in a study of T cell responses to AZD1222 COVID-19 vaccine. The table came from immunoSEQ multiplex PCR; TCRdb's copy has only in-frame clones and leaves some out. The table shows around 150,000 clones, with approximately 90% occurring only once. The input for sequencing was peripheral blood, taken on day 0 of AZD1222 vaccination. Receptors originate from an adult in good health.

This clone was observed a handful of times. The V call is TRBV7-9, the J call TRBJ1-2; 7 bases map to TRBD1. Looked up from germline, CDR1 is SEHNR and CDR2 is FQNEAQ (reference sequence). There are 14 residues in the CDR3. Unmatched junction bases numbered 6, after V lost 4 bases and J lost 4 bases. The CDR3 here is CASSSPTGSYGYTF. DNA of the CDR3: TGTGCCAGCAGCTCTCCGACAGGGTCCTATGGCTACACCTTC.

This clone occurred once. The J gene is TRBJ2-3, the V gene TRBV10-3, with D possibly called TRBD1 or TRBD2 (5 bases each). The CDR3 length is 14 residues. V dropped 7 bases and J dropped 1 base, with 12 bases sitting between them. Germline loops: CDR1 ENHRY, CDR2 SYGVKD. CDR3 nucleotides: TGTGCCATCACCAGGGACCTGGGCACAGATACGCAGTATTTT. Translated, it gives CAITRDLGTDTQYF.

CDR3 loop: CASSVRSQGRSTDTQYF. The CDR3 DNA is TGTGCCAGCAGCGTAAGGTCTCAGGGGAGAAGCACAGATACGCAGTATTTT. V gene TRBV11-2 combines with J gene TRBJ2-3; TRBD1 might be the D (6 bases). Trimming removed 5 bases from V and 0 bases from J, with 18 bases in between. CDR1 is SGHAT, CDR2 FQNNGV, per germline. This CDR3 has 17 amino acids.

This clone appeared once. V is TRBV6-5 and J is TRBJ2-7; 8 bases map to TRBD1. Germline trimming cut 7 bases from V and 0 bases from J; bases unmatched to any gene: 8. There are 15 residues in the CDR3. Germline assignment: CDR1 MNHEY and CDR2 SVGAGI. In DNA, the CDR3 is TGTGCCAGCAAGTGGGGACAGGACAGCTCCTACGAGCAGTACTTC. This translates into CASKWGQDSSYEQYF.

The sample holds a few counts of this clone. The CDR3 is CASSRERLNTGELFF. CDR3 nucleotides: TGTGCCAGCAGCCGCGAAAGACTAAACACCGGGGAGCTGTTTTTT. This chain links TRBV7-8 with TRBJ2-2; a weak D match, TRBD2 (5 bases). Trimming cost V 5 bases and J 2 bases, with 12 bases left between them. The CDR3 runs to 15 residues. Per the germline V gene, CDR1 is SGHVS and CDR2 is FQNEAQ.

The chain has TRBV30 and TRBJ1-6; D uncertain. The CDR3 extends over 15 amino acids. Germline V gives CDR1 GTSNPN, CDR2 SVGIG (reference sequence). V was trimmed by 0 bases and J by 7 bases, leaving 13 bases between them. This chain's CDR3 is CAWSVLADLNSPLHF. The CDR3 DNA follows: TGTGCCTGGAGTGTCCTCGCTGACCTGAATTCACCCCTCCACTTT.

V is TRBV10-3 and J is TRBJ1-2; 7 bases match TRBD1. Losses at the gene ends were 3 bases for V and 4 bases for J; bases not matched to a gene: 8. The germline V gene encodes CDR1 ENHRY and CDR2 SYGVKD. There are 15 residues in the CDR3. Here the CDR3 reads CAISERGRGLYGYTF. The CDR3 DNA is TGTGCCATCAGTGAAAGGGGGCGAGGGCTCTATGGCTACACCTTC.

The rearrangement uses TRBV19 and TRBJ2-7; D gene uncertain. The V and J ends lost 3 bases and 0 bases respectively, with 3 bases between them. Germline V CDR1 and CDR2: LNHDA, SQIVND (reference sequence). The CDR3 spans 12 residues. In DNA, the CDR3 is TGTGCCAGTAGTATGGTCTCCTACGAGCAGTACTTC. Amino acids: CASSMVSYEQYF. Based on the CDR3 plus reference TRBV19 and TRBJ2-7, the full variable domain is DGGITQSPKYLFRKEGQNVTLSCEQNLNHDAMYWYRQDPGQGLRLIYYSQIVNDFQKGDIAEGYSVSREKKESFPLTVTSAQKNPTAFYLCASSMVSYEQYFGPGTRLTVT.

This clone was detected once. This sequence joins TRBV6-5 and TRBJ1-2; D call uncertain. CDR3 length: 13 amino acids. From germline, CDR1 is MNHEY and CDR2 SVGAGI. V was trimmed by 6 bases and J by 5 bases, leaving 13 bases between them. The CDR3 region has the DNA TGTGCCAGCAGCGCGTCACGTTCGTATGGCTACACCTTC. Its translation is CASSASRSYGYTF.

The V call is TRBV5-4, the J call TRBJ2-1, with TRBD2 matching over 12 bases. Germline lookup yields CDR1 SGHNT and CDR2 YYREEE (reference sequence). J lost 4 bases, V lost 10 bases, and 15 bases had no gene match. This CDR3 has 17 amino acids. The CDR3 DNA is TGTGCCGCCCGACTAGCGGGAGAGGGGGGAAGGTACAATGAGCAGTTCTTC. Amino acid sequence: CAARLAGEGGRYNEQFF.

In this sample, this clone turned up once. CDR3 protein: CASSPTSDTQYF. The CDR3 coding sequence is TGTGCCAGCAGCCCCACGTCAGATACGCAGTATTTT. The chain has TRBV7-2 and TRBJ2-3; the D is unclear. V was clipped by 5 bases and J by 4 bases, with 7 bases between them. CDR3 length equals 12 residues. Germline V gene data show CDR1 as SGHTA and CDR2 as FQGNSA.

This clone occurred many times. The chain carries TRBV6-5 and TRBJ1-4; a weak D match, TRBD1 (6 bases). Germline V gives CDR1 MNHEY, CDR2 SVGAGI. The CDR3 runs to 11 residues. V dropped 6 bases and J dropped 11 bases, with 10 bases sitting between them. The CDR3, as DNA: TGTGCCAGCAGCTTTAGGGGGAAACTGTTTTTT. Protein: CASSFRGKLFF.

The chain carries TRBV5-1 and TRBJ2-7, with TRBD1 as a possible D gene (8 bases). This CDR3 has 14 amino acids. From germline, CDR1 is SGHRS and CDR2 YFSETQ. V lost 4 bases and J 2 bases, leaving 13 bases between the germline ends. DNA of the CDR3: TGCGCCAGCAGCGGGGGGGACAGGACCTACGAGCAGTACTTC. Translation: CASSGGDRTYEQYF.

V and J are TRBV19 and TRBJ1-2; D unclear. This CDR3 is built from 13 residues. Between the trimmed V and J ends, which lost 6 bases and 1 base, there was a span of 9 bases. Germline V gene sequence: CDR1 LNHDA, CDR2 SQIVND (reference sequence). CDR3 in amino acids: CASRRRLNYGYTF. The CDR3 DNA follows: TGTGCCAGTAGAAGACGGCTTAACTATGGCTACACCTTC. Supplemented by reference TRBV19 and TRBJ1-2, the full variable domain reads DGGITQSPKYLFRKEGQNVTLSCEQNLNHDAMYWYRQDPGQGLRLIYYSQIVNDFQKGDIAEGYSVSREKKESFPLTVTSAQKNPTAFYLCASRRRLNYGYTFGSGTRLTVV.

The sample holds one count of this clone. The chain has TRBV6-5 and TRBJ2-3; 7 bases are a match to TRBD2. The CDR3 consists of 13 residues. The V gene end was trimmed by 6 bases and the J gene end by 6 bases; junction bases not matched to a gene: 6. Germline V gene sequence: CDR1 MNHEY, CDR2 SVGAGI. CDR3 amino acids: CASSNHGGDTQYF. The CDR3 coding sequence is TGTGCCAGCAGCAATCACGGGGGGGATACGCAGTATTTT.